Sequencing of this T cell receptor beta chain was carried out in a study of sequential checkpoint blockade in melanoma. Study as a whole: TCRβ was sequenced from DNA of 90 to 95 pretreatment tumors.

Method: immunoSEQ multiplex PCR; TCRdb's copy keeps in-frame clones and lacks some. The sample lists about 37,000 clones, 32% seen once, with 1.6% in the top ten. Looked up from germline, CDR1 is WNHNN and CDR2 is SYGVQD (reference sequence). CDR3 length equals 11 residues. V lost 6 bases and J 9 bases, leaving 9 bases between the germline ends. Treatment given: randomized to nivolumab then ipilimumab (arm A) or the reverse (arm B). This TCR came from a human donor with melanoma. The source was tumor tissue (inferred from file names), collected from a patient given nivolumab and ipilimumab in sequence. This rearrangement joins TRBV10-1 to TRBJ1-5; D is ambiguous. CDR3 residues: CASRIGRPQHF. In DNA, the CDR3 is TGCGCCAGCAGGATTGGTCGGCCCCAGCATTTT.